These 27 T cell receptor beta chains were all obtained from the same sample, sequenced in a study of blood T cell repertoires in COVID-19. The data were produced by immunoSEQ multiplex PCR, yet TCRdb's version contains in-frame clones alone and is incomplete. Here the sample spans roughly 380,000 clones, about 90% being singletons. Sequencing used PBMCs or T cells enriched from blood (not recorded which). These receptors originate from a man younger than 45 who had recovered from COVID-19.

The J gene is TRBJ1-2, the V gene TRBV3-1 (or the pseudogene TRBV3-2); tentative D call: TRBD1 (6 bases). Trimming cost V 5 bases and J 5 bases, with 12 bases left between them. There are 13 residues in the CDR3. Germline V lookup: CDR1 LGHDT, CDR2 YNNKEL (reference sequence). The CDR3 DNA follows: TGTGCCAGCAGCTTTACAGGGTGGTATGGCTACACCTTC. This gives the protein CASSFTGWYGYTF.

The V gene is TRBV6-2 or TRBV6-3, the J gene TRBJ2-7; 8 bases are shared with TRBD1. With V trimmed by 2 bases and J by 2 bases, 2 bases remained unmatched. In germline, CDR1 is MNHEY, CDR2 SVGEGT. The CDR3 length is 14 residues. The CDR3 nucleotides are TGTGCCAGCAGTTACCGGACAGGGCCCTACGAGCAGTACTTC. It specifies CASSYRTGPYEQYF.

The V and J genes are TRBV18 and TRBJ1-1; D is undetermined. This CDR3 has 15 residues. V dropped 2 bases and J dropped 0 bases, with 10 bases sitting between them. Germline lookup yields CDR1 KGHSH and CDR2 LQKENI. The CDR3 DNA reads TGTGCCAGCTCACCATTGGCTGAAATGAACACTGAAGCTTTCTTT. Its protein product is CASSPLAEMNTEAFF.

This clone came up once. The chain recombines TRBV21-1 with TRBJ1-6; TRBD1 is the table's D call, not checked against the DNA. TRBV21-1 corresponds to a pseudogene. This CDR3 spans 19 amino acids. The CDR3 nucleotides are TGTGCCAGCAGCAATTTTAGGGGGCCTACTCGCTCCTATAATTCACCCCTCCACTTT. Protein: CASSNFRGPTRSYNSPLHF.

The gene calls are TRBV6-1 and TRBJ1-2; D gene uncertain. V lost 1 base, J lost 3 bases, and 6 bases lay in between. This CDR3 region has 13 residues. Germline V gives CDR1 MNHNS, CDR2 SASEGT. Written as DNA, the CDR3 is TGTGCCAGCAGTGAAGGGCGGGACTATGGCTACACCTTC. Encoded protein: CASSEGRDYGYTF.

The chain recombines TRBV24-1 with TRBJ2-1; D not resolved. There are 12 residues in the CDR3. Trimming removed 6 bases from V and 5 bases from J, with 7 bases in between. CDR1 is KGHDR, CDR2 SFDVKD, per germline. CDR3 DNA: TGTGCCACCAGTCTCCGGGACAATGAGCAGTTCTTC. Translated: CATSLRDNEQFF.

This chain joins TRBV7-2 and TRBJ1-1; possibly TRBD1 for D (5 bases). Germline CDR1 SGHTA, CDR2 FQGNSA. Deletions cut 1 base from V and 5 bases from J, with 20 bases between. The CDR3 totals 17 residues. The CDR3 protein is CASSLGSGFGFKTEAFF. The CDR3 coding sequence is TGTGCCAGCAGCTTAGGTTCAGGGTTTGGGTTTAAGACTGAAGCTTTCTTT.

As to this clone: A read error may account for a junction end that differs from germline. This chain joins TRBV3-1 (or the pseudogene TRBV3-2) and TRBJ1-2; weak D call: TRBD1 (5 bases). Germline CDR1 and CDR2: LGHDT and YNNKEL (reference sequence). The CDR3 totals 13 residues. The DNA for the CDR3 is TGTGCCAGCAGTCAAGTTACAGGAGCTGGCTACACCTTC. Protein: CASSQVTGAGYTF.

The V and J genes are TRBV19 and TRBJ1-2; D gene ambiguous. The ends were cut back, 9 bases at V and 4 bases at J, with 21 bases in the middle. In germline, CDR1 is LNHDA, CDR2 SQIVND (reference sequence). The CDR3 covers 15 residues. Here the CDR3 DNA reads TGTGCCAGCTCCGACGCGGGCCTGACGGGCTATGGCTACACCTTC. Its translation: CASSDAGLTGYGYTF.

The chain recombines TRBV11-2 with TRBJ1-1, with D unclear. Germline V gene sequence: CDR1 SGHAT, CDR2 FQNNGV. V lost 1 base to trimming and J lost 4 bases, with 13 bases between them. The CDR3 contains 15 residues. CDR3 amino acids: CASSLGGGKGTEAFF. DNA of the CDR3: TGTGCCAGCAGCTTAGGTGGAGGGAAAGGCACTGAAGCTTTCTTT.

This chain joins TRBV5-1 and TRBJ2-1; 12 bases agree with TRBD1. CDR3 length equals 15 residues. V was pared by 4 bases and J by 10 bases, with 9 bases of the junction left unmatched. Per the germline V gene, CDR1 is SGHRS and CDR2 is YFSETQ. The CDR3: CASSDRDRGQGEQFF. CDR3 coding DNA: TGCGCCAGCAGCGACCGGGACAGGGGGCAAGGGGAGCAGTTCTTC.

CDR3 amino acids: CASSLAYSTVLYNEQFF. CDR3 nucleotide sequence: TGTGCCAGCAGCTTAGCTTACAGTACGGTTTTGTACAATGAGCAGTTCTTC. J is TRBJ2-1 and V is TRBV7-9; no firm D call. This CDR3 comprises 17 residues. CDR1 is SEHNR, CDR2 FQNEAQ, per germline (reference sequence). Deletions cut 0 bases from V and 4 bases from J, with 16 bases between.

The chain carries TRBV23-1 and TRBJ1-2; D gene unclear. TRBV23-1 is flagged as an ORF with uncertain function. V dropped 2 bases and J dropped 6 bases, with 13 bases sitting between them. The CDR3 is 14 amino acids. The DNA for the CDR3 is TGCGCCAGCAGTCAAGGTGACCTCGCGGATGGCTACACCTTC. Translated: CASSQGDLADGYTF.

This chain joins TRBV30 and TRBJ1-1; no reliable D call. The ends were cut back, 3 bases at V and 1 base at J, with 9 bases in the middle. Germline values: CDR1 GTSNPN, CDR2 SVGIG (reference sequence). The CDR3 is 13 residues long. The chain's CDR3 is CAWRETANTEAFF. CDR3 bases: TGTGCCTGGAGGGAAACAGCGAACACTGAAGCTTTCTTT.

The V call is TRBV7-8, the J call TRBJ1-2; a possible D gene is TRBD1 (5 bases). CDR3 length equals 15 residues. The germline CDR1 and CDR2 sequences are SGHVS and FQNEAQ. Trimming took 2 bases from V and 10 from J, leaving 20 bases between them. CDR3 loop: CASSLSSRRAGHYTF. As DNA, the CDR3 is TGTGCCAGCAGCTTATCCTCAAGGAGGGCAGGGCACTACACCTTC.

The genes are TRBV27 and TRBJ2-5; 7 bases align to TRBD1. The V gene's germline CDR1 is MNHEY and CDR2 SMNVEV (reference sequence). This CDR3 has 15 residues. The V and J ends lost 4 bases and 5 bases, in that order; junction bases with no gene match: 10. DNA of the CDR3: TGTGCCAGCAGTTCGACAGGGTATGTTGAGGAGACCCAGTACTTC. It translates to CASSSTGYVEETQYF.

This clone appeared a single time. V usage is TRBV18 and J usage is TRBJ1-1, with unresolved D. The germline V and J ends were trimmed by 2 bases and 1 base, with 8 bases remaining between them. Germline CDR1 KGHSH, CDR2 LQKENI. The CDR3 has 14 residues. The DNA of the CDR3 is TGTGCCAGCTCACCATTGTCCAGGAACACTGAAGCTTTCTTT. As protein: CASSPLSRNTEAFF.

The rearrangement joins TRBV30 to TRBJ1-6; 7 bases are a match to TRBD1. Germline CDR1 is GTSNPN and CDR2 is SVGIG (reference sequence). The CDR3 length is 12 residues. V shed 8 bases, J shed 5 bases, and the junction held 3 bases outside the gene matches. The CDR3 sequence is CASDRDNSPLHF. The CDR3 nucleotides read TGTGCCAGCGACAGGGATAATTCACCCCTCCACTTT.

The V and J genes are TRBV5-8 and TRBJ1-3; no clear D gene. CDR1 and CDR2 from the germline V gene are SGHTS and YDEGEE. The CDR3 length is 18 residues. Trimming pared 0 bases from V and 3 bases from J, leaving 19 bases between. CDR3 sequence reads: CASSLETLVVLCGNTIYF. As DNA, the CDR3 is TGTGCCAGCAGCTTGGAGACACTAGTCGTCCTCTGTGGAAACACCATATATTTT.

This rearrangement joins TRBV7-2 to TRBJ1-5; D ambiguous. Trimming left V 3 bases short and J 5 bases short, with 8 bases between. This CDR3 region has 13 residues. Germline lookup yields CDR1 SGHTA and CDR2 FQGNSA. CDR3 protein: CASSFWEDQPQHF. The CDR3 DNA follows: TGTGCCAGCAGCTTCTGGGAGGATCAGCCCCAGCATTTT.

The V gene is TRBV7-2, the J gene TRBJ1-2; D might be TRBD1 (6 bases). The CDR3 loop spans 13 amino acids. Looked up from germline, CDR1 is SGHTA and CDR2 is FQGNSA. The germline V and J ends were trimmed by 5 bases and 4 bases, with 11 bases remaining between them. The CDR3 reads CASSEQGPYGYTF. As DNA, the CDR3 is TGTGCCAGCAGCGAACAGGGCCCCTATGGCTACACCTTC.

The chain combines TRBV7-6 with TRBJ1-1; 9 bases fit TRBD1. Germline CDR1 is SGHVS and CDR2 is FNYEAQ. Losses at the gene ends were 1 base for V and 5 bases for J; bases not matched to a gene: 5. The CDR3 totals 15 residues. CDR3 nucleotides: TGTGCCAGCAGCTTAGGGACAGGGGCGAATACTGAAGCTTTCTTT. Its protein product is CASSLGTGANTEAFF.

V usage is TRBV19 and J usage is TRBJ1-3; TRBD1 aligns across 8 bases. V lost 5 bases and J lost 4; bases outside the gene matches: 7. The CDR3 loop spans 15 amino acids. Germline CDR1 LNHDA, CDR2 SQIVND (reference sequence). The CDR3 is CASSPSTGAGNTIYF. Here the CDR3 DNA reads TGTGCCAGTAGTCCCTCGACAGGGGCAGGAAACACCATATATTTT.

The rearrangement links TRBV19 to TRBJ2-1; 7 nucleotides line up with TRBD2. The trim removed 6 bases at V and 13 bases at J, leaving 12 bases unmatched. This CDR3 spans 13 amino acids. Germline-derived CDR1 and CDR2 are LNHDA and SQIVND (reference sequence). The CDR3 nucleotides read TGTGCCAGTAGCGGGACTATGCCAGGGTTTCAGTTCTTC. Its translation: CASSGTMPGFQFF.

The count of this clone is one. The J gene is TRBJ2-7, the V gene TRBV11-2; D unresolved. Germline lookup yields CDR1 SGHAT and CDR2 FQNNGV. V shed 5 bases and J shed 0 bases, with 14 bases lying between them. The CDR3 length is 15 residues. The CDR3 spells CASSPQNYISYEQYF. The CDR3 DNA reads TGTGCCAGCAGCCCACAGAATTACATCTCCTACGAGCAGTACTTC. The variable domain in full, with the rest retrieved from reference TRBV11-2 and TRBJ2-7, is EAGVAQSPRYKIIEKRQSVAFWCNPISGHATLYWYQQILGQGPKLLIQFQNNGVVDDSQLPKDRFSAERLKGVDSTLKIQPAKLEDSAVYLCASSPQNYISYEQYFGPGTRLTVT.

This clone was counted only a few times. V gene TRBV7-2 combines with J gene TRBJ2-1; a weak D match, TRBD1 (6 bases). The CDR3 consists of 12 residues. The V end lost 8 bases, the J end lost 9 bases, and 14 bases lay between the germline ends. Per the germline V gene, CDR1 is SGHTA and CDR2 is FQGNSA. CDR3: CASSRGFSEQFF. The CDR3 bases are TGTGCCAGCTCTAGGGGGTTTAGTGAGCAGTTCTTC.

This rearrangement joins TRBV5-6 to TRBJ2-1; weak D call: TRBD1 (5 bases). V lost 5 bases and J lost 0, with 24 bases in between. Germline CDR1 is SGHDT and CDR2 is YYEEEE. The CDR3 contains 19 residues. Here the CDR3 reads CASSRPPLLRVDSYNEQFF. The CDR3 DNA follows: TGTGCCAGCAGTCGACCGCCGCTCCTCAGGGTAGACTCCTACAATGAGCAGTTCTTC. The full variable domain, its missing parts supplied by reference TRBV5-6 and TRBJ2-1, is DAGVTQSPTHLIKTRGQQVTLRCSPKSGHDTVSWYQQALGQGPQFIFQYYEEEERQRGNFPDRFSGHQFPNYSSELNVNALLLGDSALYLCASSRPPLLRVDSYNEQFFGPGTRLTVL.